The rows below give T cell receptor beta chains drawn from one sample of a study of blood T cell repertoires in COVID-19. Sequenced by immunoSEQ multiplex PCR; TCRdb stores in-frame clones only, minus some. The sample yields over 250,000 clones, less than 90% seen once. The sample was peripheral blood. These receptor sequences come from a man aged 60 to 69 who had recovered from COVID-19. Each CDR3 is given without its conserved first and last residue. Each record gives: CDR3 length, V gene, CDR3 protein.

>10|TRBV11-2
ASSSSDYEQY
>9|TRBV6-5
ASSSGGAQF
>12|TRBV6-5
ASSYSQGRYEQY
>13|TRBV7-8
ASSLGLAGGDEQY
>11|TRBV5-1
ASSWRLGYEQY
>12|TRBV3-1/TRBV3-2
ASSQGRGQGKLF
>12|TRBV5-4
ASSSGQGSYGYT
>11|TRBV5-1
ASSLYRGYGYT
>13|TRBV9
ASSVGLAGDGELF
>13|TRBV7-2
ASSLMGQGGETQY
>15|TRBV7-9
ASFSFRGGASYNEQF